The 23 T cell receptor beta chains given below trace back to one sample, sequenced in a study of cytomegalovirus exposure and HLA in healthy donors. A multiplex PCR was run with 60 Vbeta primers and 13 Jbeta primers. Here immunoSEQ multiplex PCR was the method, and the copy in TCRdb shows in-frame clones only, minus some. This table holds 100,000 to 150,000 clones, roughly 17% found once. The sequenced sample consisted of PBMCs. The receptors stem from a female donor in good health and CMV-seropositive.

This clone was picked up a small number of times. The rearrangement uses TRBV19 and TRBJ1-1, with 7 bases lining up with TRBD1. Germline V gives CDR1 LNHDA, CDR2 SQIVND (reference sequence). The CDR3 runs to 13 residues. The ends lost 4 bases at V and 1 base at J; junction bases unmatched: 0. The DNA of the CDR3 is TGTGCCAGTAGTACAGGGGGGAACACTGAAGCTTTCTTT. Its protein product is CASSTGGNTEAFF.

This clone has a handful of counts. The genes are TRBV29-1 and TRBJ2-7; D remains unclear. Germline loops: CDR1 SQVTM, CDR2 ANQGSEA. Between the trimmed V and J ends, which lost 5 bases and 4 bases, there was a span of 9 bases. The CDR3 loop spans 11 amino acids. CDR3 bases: TGCAGCGTTAATAACGGTTACGAGCAGTACTTC. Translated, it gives CSVNNGYEQYF.

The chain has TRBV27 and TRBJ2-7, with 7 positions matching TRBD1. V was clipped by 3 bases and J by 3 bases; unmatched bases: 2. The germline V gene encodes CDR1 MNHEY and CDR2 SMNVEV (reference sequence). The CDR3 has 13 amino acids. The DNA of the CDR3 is TGTGCCAGCAGTTTGGCAGGGGGCTACGAGCAGTACTTC. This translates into CASSLAGGYEQYF.

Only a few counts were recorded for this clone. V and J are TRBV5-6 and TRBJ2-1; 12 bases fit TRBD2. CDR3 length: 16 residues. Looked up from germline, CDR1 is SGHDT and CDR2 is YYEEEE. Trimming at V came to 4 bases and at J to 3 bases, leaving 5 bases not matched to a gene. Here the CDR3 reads CASSEPSGRDYNEQFF. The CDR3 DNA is TGTGCCAGCAGCGAGCCTAGCGGGAGGGACTACAATGAGCAGTTCTTC. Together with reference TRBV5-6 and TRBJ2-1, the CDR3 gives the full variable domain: DAGVTQSPTHLIKTRGQQVTLRCSPKSGHDTVSWYQQALGQGPQFIFQYYEEEERQRGNFPDRFSGHQFPNYSSELNVNALLLGDSALYLCASSEPSGRDYNEQFFGPGTRLTVL.

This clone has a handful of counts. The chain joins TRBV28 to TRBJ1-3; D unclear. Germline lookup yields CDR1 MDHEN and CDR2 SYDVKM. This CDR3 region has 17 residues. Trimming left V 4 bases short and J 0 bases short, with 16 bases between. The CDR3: CASSSNSVYPSGNTIYF. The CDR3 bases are TGTGCCAGCAGTTCTAACTCGGTTTACCCCTCTGGAAACACCATATATTTT.

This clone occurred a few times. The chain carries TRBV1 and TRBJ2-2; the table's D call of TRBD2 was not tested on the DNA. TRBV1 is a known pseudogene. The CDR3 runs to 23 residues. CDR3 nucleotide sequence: TGCACCAGCAGCCACAAGCCTAGGGAAAGATGGGTTTCGCGGGAGGGGCACACCGGGGAGCTGTTTTTT. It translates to CTSSHKPRERWVSREGHTGELFF.

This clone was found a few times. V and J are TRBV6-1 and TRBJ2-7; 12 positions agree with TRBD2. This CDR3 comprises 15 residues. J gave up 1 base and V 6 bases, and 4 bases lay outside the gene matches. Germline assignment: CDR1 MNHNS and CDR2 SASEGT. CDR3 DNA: TGTGCCAGCAGCCCGGGACTAGCGGGTTCCTACGAGCAGTACTTC. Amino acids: CASSPGLAGSYEQYF.

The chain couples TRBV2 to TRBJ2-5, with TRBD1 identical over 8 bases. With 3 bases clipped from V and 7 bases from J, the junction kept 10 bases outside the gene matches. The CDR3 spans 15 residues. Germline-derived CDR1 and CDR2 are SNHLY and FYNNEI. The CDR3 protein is CASSDGSGGTGTQYF. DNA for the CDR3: TGTGCCAGCAGTGACGGTTCAGGGGGCACGGGGACCCAGTACTTC. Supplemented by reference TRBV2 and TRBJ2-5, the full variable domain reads EPEVTQTPSHQVTQMGQEVILRCVPISNHLYFYWYRQILGQKVEFLVSFYNNEISEKSEIFDDQFSVERPDGSNFTLKIRSTKLEDSAMYFCASSDGSGGTGTQYFGPGTRLLVL.

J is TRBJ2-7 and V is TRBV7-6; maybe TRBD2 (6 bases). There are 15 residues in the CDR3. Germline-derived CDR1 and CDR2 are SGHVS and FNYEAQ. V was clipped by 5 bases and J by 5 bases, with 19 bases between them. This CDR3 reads CASSRSGGKFDEQYF. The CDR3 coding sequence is TGTGCCAGCAGCCGGAGTGGGGGGAAGTTCGACGAGCAGTACTTC.

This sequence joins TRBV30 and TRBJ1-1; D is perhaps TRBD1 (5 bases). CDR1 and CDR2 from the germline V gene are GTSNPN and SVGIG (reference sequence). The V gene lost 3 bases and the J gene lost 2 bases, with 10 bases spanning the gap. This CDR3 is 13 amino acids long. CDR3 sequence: CAWRDSFNTEAFF. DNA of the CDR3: TGTGCCTGGAGAGACAGCTTTAACACTGAAGCTTTCTTT.

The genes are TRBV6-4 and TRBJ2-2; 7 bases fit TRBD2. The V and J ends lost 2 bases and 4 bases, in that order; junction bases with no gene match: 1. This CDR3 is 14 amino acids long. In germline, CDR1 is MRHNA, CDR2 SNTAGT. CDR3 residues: CASSDGRATGELFF. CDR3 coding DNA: TGTGCCAGCAGTGACGGGAGGGCCACCGGGGAGCTGTTTTTT.

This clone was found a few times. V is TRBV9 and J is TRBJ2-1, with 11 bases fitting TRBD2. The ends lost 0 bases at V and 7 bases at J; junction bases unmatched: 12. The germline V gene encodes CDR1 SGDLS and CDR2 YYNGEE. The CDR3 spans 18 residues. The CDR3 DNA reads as TGTGCCAGCAGCGTAGAGTGGCTAGCGGGAGGTCACGGGAATGAGCAGTTCTTC. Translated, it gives CASSVEWLAGGHGNEQFF.

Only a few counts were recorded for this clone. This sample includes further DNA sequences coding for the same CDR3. The CDR3 coding sequence is TGTGCCTGGAGTCCCAACACAGATACGCAGTATTTT. Translation: CAWSPNTDTQYF. The chain employs TRBV30 and TRBJ2-3; D is ambiguous. Germline loops: CDR1 GTSNPN, CDR2 SVGIG (reference sequence). The CDR3 is 12 amino acids. Trimming removed 2 bases from V and 2 bases from J, with 5 bases in between.

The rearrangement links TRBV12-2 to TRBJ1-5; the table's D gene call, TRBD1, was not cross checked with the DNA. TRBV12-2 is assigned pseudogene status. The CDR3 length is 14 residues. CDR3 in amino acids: CASRFAGGLLPQHF. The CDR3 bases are TGTGCAAGTCGCTTCGCAGGTGGGTTATTGCCCCAGCATTTT.

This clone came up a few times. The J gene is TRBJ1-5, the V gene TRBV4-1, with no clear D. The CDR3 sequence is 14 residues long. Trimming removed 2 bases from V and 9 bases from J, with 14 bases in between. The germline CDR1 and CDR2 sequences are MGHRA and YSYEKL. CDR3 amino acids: CASSQQRLIPPQHF. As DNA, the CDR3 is TGCGCCAGCAGCCAACAGAGACTGATCCCGCCCCAGCATTTT.

The CDR3: CASSLATTGIYEQYF. The DNA for the CDR3 is TGCGCCAGCAGCTTGGCGACAACGGGAATTTACGAGCAGTACTTC. The chain carries TRBV5-1 and TRBJ2-7; D perhaps matches TRBD2 (5 bases). The CDR3 totals 15 residues. Germline V gives CDR1 SGHRS, CDR2 YFSETQ. Trimming cost V 0 bases and J 4 bases, with 14 bases left between them.

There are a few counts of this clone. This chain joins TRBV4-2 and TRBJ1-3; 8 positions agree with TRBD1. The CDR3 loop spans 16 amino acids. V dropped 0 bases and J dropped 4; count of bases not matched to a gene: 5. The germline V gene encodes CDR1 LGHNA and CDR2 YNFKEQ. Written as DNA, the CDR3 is TGTGCCAGCAGCCAAGACCCAGGGGGCCTCGGAAACACCATATATTTT. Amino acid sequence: CASSQDPGGLGNTIYF.

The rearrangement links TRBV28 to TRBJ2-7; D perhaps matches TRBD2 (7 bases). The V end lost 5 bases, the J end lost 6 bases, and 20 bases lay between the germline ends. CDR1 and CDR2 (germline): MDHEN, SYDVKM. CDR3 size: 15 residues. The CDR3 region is CASSPPSGGWAEQYF. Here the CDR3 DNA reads TGTGCCAGCAGTCCTCCCTCGGGGGGCTGGGCCGAGCAGTACTTC. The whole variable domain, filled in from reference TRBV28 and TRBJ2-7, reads DVKVTQSSRYLVKRTGEKVFLECVQDMDHENMFWYRQDPGLGLRLIYFSYDVKMKEKGDIPEGYSVSREKKERFSLILESASTNQTSMYLCASSPPSGGWAEQYFGPGTRLTVT.

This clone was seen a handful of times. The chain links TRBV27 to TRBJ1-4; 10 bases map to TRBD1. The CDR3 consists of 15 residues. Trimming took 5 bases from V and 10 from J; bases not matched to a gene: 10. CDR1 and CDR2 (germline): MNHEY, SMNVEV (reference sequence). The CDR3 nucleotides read TGTGCCAGCAGTACCTCGGGACAGGGGCGTCGAAAACTGTTTTTT. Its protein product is CASSTSGQGRRKLFF.

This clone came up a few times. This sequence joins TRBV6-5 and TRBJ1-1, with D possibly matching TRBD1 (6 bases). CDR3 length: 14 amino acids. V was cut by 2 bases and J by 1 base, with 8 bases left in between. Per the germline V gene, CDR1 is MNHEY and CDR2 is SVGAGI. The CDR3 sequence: CASSYGGPNTEAFF. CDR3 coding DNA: TGTGCCAGCAGTTACGGGGGCCCGAACACTGAAGCTTTCTTT.

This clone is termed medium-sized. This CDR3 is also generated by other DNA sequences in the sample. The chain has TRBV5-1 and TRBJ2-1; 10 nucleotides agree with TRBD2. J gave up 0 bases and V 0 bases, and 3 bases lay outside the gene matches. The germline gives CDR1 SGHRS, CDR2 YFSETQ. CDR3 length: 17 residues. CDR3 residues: CASSLEASGSSYNEQFF. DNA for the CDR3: TGCGCCAGCAGCTTGGAGGCTAGCGGGAGCTCCTACAATGAGCAGTTCTTC.

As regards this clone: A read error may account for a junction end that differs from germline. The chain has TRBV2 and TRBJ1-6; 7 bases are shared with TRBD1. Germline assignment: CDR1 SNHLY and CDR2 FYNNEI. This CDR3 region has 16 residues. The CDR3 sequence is CASSEVGQVYNSPLHF. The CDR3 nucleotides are TGTGCCAGCAGCGAAGTCGGACAGGTCTATAATTCACCCCTCCACTTT.

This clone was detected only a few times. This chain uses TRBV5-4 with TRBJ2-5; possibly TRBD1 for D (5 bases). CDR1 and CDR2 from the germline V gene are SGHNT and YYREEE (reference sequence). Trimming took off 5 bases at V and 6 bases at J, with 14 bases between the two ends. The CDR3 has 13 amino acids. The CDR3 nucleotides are TGTGCCAGCAGTCATGACAGCCTTAAGACCCAGTACTTC. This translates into CASSHDSLKTQYF.